Listed below are T cell receptor beta chains from one sample, sequenced in a study of blood T cell repertoires in COVID-19. TCRdb's copy holds only in-frame clones and misses some; the assay was immunoSEQ multiplex PCR. Here the sample spans 150,000 to 200,000 clones, approximately 90% being singletons. The sequenced sample consisted of PBMCs or T cells enriched from blood (not recorded which). Every receptor here comes from a woman aged 18-29 years who had recovered from COVID-19. Both conserved end residues are part of each CDR3. A D gene is named only where the DNA matches it firmly. The size field is filled for only some rows; it gives once, few, many or a size class.

- | 14 | - | TRBJ2-1 | TRBV28 | TGTGCCACCTCGGTTGGGCCCTGGCTGAATGAGCAGTTCTTC | CATSVGPWLNEQFF
- | 13 | - | TRBJ1-5 | TRBV28 | TGTGCCAGCAGTAAACTAAGGAGTCAGCCCCAGCATTTT | CASSKLRSQPQHF
- | 14 | TRBD1 | TRBJ1-1 | TRBV30 | TGTGCCTGGAGTCTAGGGGACAGGAGGGAAGGGGCTTTCTTT | CAWSLGDRREGAFF
few | 15 | TRBD1 | TRBJ1-2 | TRBV5-8 | TGTGCCAGCAGCTCGGGACAGACTTTTAACTATGGCTACACCTTC | CASSSGQTFNYGYTF
- | 15 | - | TRBJ2-6 | TRBV3-1/TRBV3-2 | TGTGCCAGCAGCCCCCAGGGCTCTGGGGCCAACGTCCTGACTTTC | CASSPQGSGANVLTF
- | 16 | - | TRBJ1-2 | TRBV10-3 | TGTGCCATCAGTGAGTCTACACAGGGCGGGCGATATGGCTACACCTTC | CAISESTQGGRYGYTF
- | 17 | TRBD2 | TRBJ2-3 | TRBV5-1 | TGCGCCAGCAGCTTGTCGGCTAGCGGGAGGCGCACAGATACGCAGTATTTT | CASSLSASGRRTDTQYF
- | 16 | TRBD1 | TRBJ2-7 | TRBV11-1 | TGTGCCAGCAGCTCTGCTCTGGGGACAGGGGTCTACGAGCAGTACTTC | CASSSALGTGVYEQYF
once | 17 | - | TRBJ1-1 | TRBV7-9 | TGTGCCAGCAGCTTAGCTTTCGGACGAGGGAGAGCGTTGGGAGCTTTCTTT | CASSLAFGRGRALGAFF
- | 13 | - | TRBJ2-3 | TRBV5-4 | TGTGCCAGCAGCTTGGGTAGGGGTTGGAAGCAGTATTTT | CASSLGRGWKQYF
- | 14 | - | TRBJ2-7 | TRBV5-1 | TGCGCCAGCAGCTTGGGGAGATCCCCCTACGAGCAGTACTTC | CASSLGRSPYEQYF
- | 13 | - | TRBJ2-7 | TRBV13 | TGTGCCAGCAGTTACGTCGGACAGTACGAGCAGTACTTC | CASSYVGQYEQYF
- | 19 | TRBD2 | TRBJ2-7 | TRBV2 | TGTGCCAGCAATAGGGGACTAGCGGGAGTCAGGGAGAGCTCCTACGAGCAGTACTTC | CASNRGLAGVRESSYEQYF
- | 16 | - | TRBJ1-1 | TRBV4-1 | TGCGCCAGCAGCCAATTGGGCAGGGTCCCGAACACTGAAGCTTTCTTT | CASSQLGRVPNTEAFF
few | 15 | TRBD1 | TRBJ2-3 | TRBV6-4 | TGTGCCAGCAGTGACACAGGGGGTGGCACAGATACGCAGTATTTT | CASSDTGGGTDTQYF
once | 16 | TRBD2 | TRBJ2-1 | TRBV5-1 | TGCGCCAGCAGCTTGGTCGGGACTAGCGGATTCAATGAGCAGTTCTTC | CASSLVGTSGFNEQFF
- | 13 | TRBD1 | TRBJ1-4 | TRBV2 | TGTGCCAGTCAACAGGGGGGTAATGAAAAACTGTTTTTT | CASQQGGNEKLFF
- | 13 | - | TRBJ1-3 | TRBV24-1 | TGTGCCACCGGGGGGGGTTCTGGAAACACCATATATTTT | CATGGGSGNTIYF
- | 13 | - | TRBJ1-5 | TRBV21-1 | TGTGCCAGCAGCACTCACAGGGATCAGCCCCAGCATTTT | CASSTHRDQPQHF
once | 15 | TRBD2 | TRBJ2-7 | TRBV6-4 | TGTGCCAGCAATCGGGGGCCTAGCGGGCCCTACGAGCAGTACTTC | CASNRGPSGPYEQYF
- | 13 | - | TRBJ2-4 | TRBV18 | TGTGCCAGCACGGAAGGGGTCAAAAACATTCAGTACTTC | CASTEGVKNIQYF
few | 15 | TRBD1 | TRBJ1-5 | TRBV28 | TGTGCCAGCTGTAATCCAGGGGGCGAGGGTCAGCCCCAGCATTTT | CASCNPGGEGQPQHF
few | 14 | TRBD1 | TRBJ1-1 | TRBV27 | TGTGCCAGCAGTTTATCACGGCAGGGGGCTGAGGCTTTCTTT | CASSLSRQGAEAFF
- | 12 | - | TRBJ1-2 | TRBV29-1 | TGCAGCGCTCTCCCGGGAGGATATGGCTACACCTTC | CSALPGGYGYTF
- | 13 | TRBD2 | TRBJ2-7 | TRBV6-5 | TGTGCCAGCCTACTAGCGGGATTCTACGAGCAGTACTTC | CASLLAGFYEQYF
- | 16 | TRBD2 | TRBJ2-2 | TRBV7-9 | TGTGCCAGCAGCTTAGATACTAGCGGAGTCACCGGGGAGCTGTTTTTT | CASSLDTSGVTGELFF
- | 16 | - | TRBJ2-7 | TRBV27 | TGTGCCAGCAGTTTGTTGCGCCGGAGGGGTCATGGCGAGCAGTACTTC | CASSLLRRRGHGEQYF
- | 15 | - | TRBJ1-3 | TRBV7-2 | TGTGCCAGCAGCCAAGACAGCAACTCTGGAAACACCATATATTTT | CASSQDSNSGNTIYF
- | 14 | - | TRBJ2-5 | TRBV7-2 | TGTGCCAGCAGCTTAGACAGGGCCCAAGAGACCCAGTACTTC | CASSLDRAQETQYF
- | 14 | TRBD2 | TRBJ2-7 | TRBV9 | TGTGCCAGCAGCGTCGGGACTAGATTTTACGAGCAGTACTTC | CASSVGTRFYEQYF
- | 13 | TRBD2 | TRBJ2-7 | TRBV7-2 | TGTGCCAGCAGCTTAGCTCTAGCGGGAGAACAGTACTTC | CASSLALAGEQYF
- | 14 | - | TRBJ1-4 | TRBV5-4 | TGTGCCAGCAGTCCTGGGGCGGCGGATGAAAAACTGTTTTTT | CASSPGAADEKLFF
- | 16 | TRBD2 | TRBJ2-2 | TRBV5-8 | TGTGCCAGCAGCCCGTTGGGAGGGGCTGGCACCGGGGAGCTGTTTTTT | CASSPLGGAGTGELFF
- | 17 | TRBD1 | TRBJ2-7 | TRBV4-3 | TGCGCCAGCAGCCACGTTAACCCCGGGACAGGGCGTGGGGTGTTGGACTTC | CASSHVNPGTGRGVLDF
- | 11 | - | TRBJ2-3 | TRBV7-9 | TGTGCCAGCAGCTCAACAGATACGCAGTATTTT | CASSSTDTQYF
- | 16 | - | TRBJ1-1 | TRBV6-1 | TGTGCCAGCAGTGACGGGGGGGGACTCCTGAACACTGAAGCTTTCTTT | CASSDGGGLLNTEAFF
- | 18 | TRBD2 | TRBJ2-1 | TRBV11-3 | TGTGCCAGCAGCTTAGAGTACGCGACTAGCGTATCCTACAATGAGCAGTTCTTC | CASSLEYATSVSYNEQFF
- | 17 | - | TRBJ2-6 | TRBV7-2 | TGTGCCAGCAGCTTACTAGCGACCTTAAATGGGGCCAACGTCCTGACTTTC | CASSLLATLNGANVLTF
once | 17 | TRBD1 | TRBJ2-1 | TRBV6-4 | TGTGCCAGCAGTGACTCGAGTCGGACAGGGGACTACAATGAGCAGTTCTTC | CASSDSSRTGDYNEQFF
- | 12 | - | TRBJ1-1 | TRBV7-3 | TGTGCCAGCAGCTTGACGGGCACTGAAGCTTTCTTT | CASSLTGTEAFF
- | 12 | - | TRBJ2-5 | TRBV5-6 | TGTGCCAGCAGCTCTTCAAGTGGGCTCGGGTACTTC | CASSSSSGLGYF